The 24 T cell receptor beta chains given below trace back to one sample, sequenced in a study of cytomegalovirus exposure and HLA in healthy donors. 60 Vbeta and 13 Jbeta primers were used in PCR. Clones were sequenced by immunoSEQ multiplex PCR, and TCRdb holds only the in-frame ones, with some missing. The sample carries 100,000 or so clones, around 83% recorded once. Specimen: PBMCs. All receptors derive from a woman aged 18-29 years in good health and CMV-seronegative.

This chain connects TRBV7-2 to TRBJ2-3; TRBD2 matches at 9 bases. Losses at the gene ends were 1 base for V and 3 bases for J; bases not matched to a gene: 5. CDR3 length: 16 amino acids. Looked up from germline, CDR1 is SGHTA and CDR2 is FQGNSA. CDR3: CASSLVRGGGTDTQYF. CDR3 bases: TGTGCCAGCAGCTTAGTGCGGGGGGGTGGGACAGATACGCAGTATTTT.

This clone is a singleton in its sample. The V call is TRBV6-5, the J call TRBJ2-7; possibly TRBD2 for D (6 bases). The germline V and J ends were trimmed by 0 bases and 6 bases, with 15 bases remaining between them. Per the germline V gene, CDR1 is MNHEY and CDR2 is SVGAGI. CDR3 length: 15 amino acids. DNA of the CDR3: TGTGCCAGCAGTTACTCGGGAGCGCTGGGGGGCGAGCAGTACTTC. Its translation is CASSYSGALGGEQYF.

This sequence joins TRBV13 and TRBJ2-3; 7 nucleotides align to TRBD2. Germline CDR1 PRHDT, CDR2 FYEKMQ (reference sequence). The CDR3 totals 15 residues. V gave up 5 bases and J gave up 4 bases; unmatched junction bases: 9. The CDR3 bases are TGTGCCAGCAGCCCCGGGAGGCTCGGGGCAGATACGCAGTATTTT. It is translated as CASSPGRLGADTQYF.

The chain has TRBV7-3 and TRBJ2-6; D remains unclear. From germline, CDR1 is SGHTA and CDR2 FQGTGA. V lost 5 bases and J lost 0, with 8 bases in between. The CDR3 extends over 15 amino acids. CDR3 bases: TGTGCCAGCAGCGCTCGGTTCTCTGGGGCCAACGTCCTGACTTTC. Protein: CASSARFSGANVLTF.

A single count supports this clone. The V gene is TRBV30, the J gene TRBJ1-5; D is unresolved. The germline V and J ends were trimmed by 0 bases and 2 bases, with 8 bases remaining between them. Germline V gene sequence: CDR1 GTSNPN, CDR2 SVGIG (reference sequence). The CDR3 is 14 residues long. Here the CDR3 reads CAWSVGVGNQPQHF. The CDR3 DNA sequence: TGTGCCTGGAGTGTCGGGGTTGGCAATCAGCCCCAGCATTTT.

The chain carries TRBV5-6 and TRBJ1-6, with D perhaps TRBD1 (6 bases). The germline V and J ends were trimmed by 4 bases and 0 bases, with 14 bases remaining between them. This CDR3 is 17 amino acids long. Germline CDR1 and CDR2: SGHDT and YYEEEE. This CDR3 is CASSGRGYPSYNSPLHF. CDR3 in DNA: TGTGCCAGCAGCGGGAGGGGGTACCCCTCCTATAATTCACCCCTCCACTTT.

V usage is TRBV7-2 and J usage is TRBJ2-2; D is possibly TRBD1 (6 bases). This CDR3 has 14 residues. V lost 7 bases to trimming and J lost 4 bases, with 13 bases between them. The germline gives CDR1 SGHTA, CDR2 FQGNSA. In DNA form, the CDR3 reads TGTGCCAGCACAGGGGACACGAGCACCGGGGAGCTGTTTTTT. Encoded protein: CASTGDTSTGELFF.

The chain carries TRBV29-1 and TRBJ2-1; TRBD2 aligns across 10 bases. Germline trimming cut 6 bases from V and 4 bases from J; bases unmatched to any gene: 9. The length of the CDR3 is 15 residues. CDR1 is SQVTM and CDR2 is ANQGSEA in the germline V gene. The CDR3 DNA reads TGCAGCGTCGCTGAGCGGGGGGGCCTGTACAATGAGCAGTTCTTC. Amino acid sequence: CSVAERGGLYNEQFF.

The V gene is TRBV19, the J gene TRBJ2-5; D is perhaps TRBD2 (7 bases). V shed 7 bases and J shed 5 bases, with 14 bases lying between them. CDR1 LNHDA and CDR2 SQIVND come from the germline V gene (reference sequence). The CDR3 sequence is 13 residues long. The CDR3 DNA sequence: TGTGCCAGTAAGGAGGGGGGGCTGGAGACCCAGTACTTC. Amino acids: CASKEGGLETQYF.

This chain connects TRBV5-5 to TRBJ1-1; D possibly corresponds to TRBD1 (6 bases). CDR3 length: 16 residues. The germline gives CDR1 SGHKS, CDR2 YYEKEE (reference sequence). The V gene lost 0 bases and the J gene lost 3 bases, with 15 bases spanning the gap. CDR3 sequence reads: CASSLASGRGHTEAFF. The CDR3 DNA sequence: TGTGCCAGCAGCTTGGCCTCGGGCAGGGGACACACTGAAGCTTTCTTT.

This sequence joins TRBV29-1 and TRBJ2-3; a possible D gene is TRBD2 (5 bases). The germline V gene has CDR1 SQVTM and CDR2 ANQGSEA. The V gene lost 4 bases and the J gene lost 2 bases, with 10 bases spanning the gap. The CDR3 extends over 13 amino acids. The CDR3 region is CSVAAEDTDTQYF. CDR3 in DNA: TGCAGCGTTGCAGCGGAAGACACAGATACGCAGTATTTT.

This sequence joins TRBV18 and TRBJ1-6, with 9 bases lining up with TRBD1. This CDR3 is built from 17 residues. J was trimmed by 7 bases and V by 3 bases; bases with no gene match: 10. Looked up from germline, CDR1 is KGHSH and CDR2 is LQKENI. CDR3 region: CASSPQKTGGQNSPLHF. CDR3 DNA sequence: TGTGCCAGCTCACCCCAAAAAACAGGGGGCCAAAATTCACCCCTCCACTTT.

CDR3 nucleotide sequence: TGTGCCAGCGGCGCTAGCGGATCCTACAATGAGCAGTTCTTC. Translating gives CASGASGSYNEQFF. This rearrangement joins TRBV6-1 to TRBJ2-1, with 7 bases matching TRBD2. Germline V lookup: CDR1 MNHNS, CDR2 SASEGT. CDR3 length: 14 residues. Trimming at V came to 8 bases and at J to 1 base, leaving 5 bases not matched to a gene.

This clone was detected only once. The V and J genes are TRBV7-9 and TRBJ2-2; 7 bases map to TRBD1. In germline, CDR1 is SEHNR, CDR2 FQNEAQ (reference sequence). The CDR3 is 19 amino acids. J lost 4 bases, V lost 2 bases, and 16 bases had no gene match. The CDR3 loop is CASSLKGVGDSSRTGELFF. In DNA form, the CDR3 reads TGTGCCAGCAGCTTAAAGGGGGTGGGGGACAGCTCACGCACCGGGGAGCTGTTTTTT.

The gene calls are TRBV9 and TRBJ1-3; 8 nucleotides agree with TRBD1. The V and J ends lost 3 bases and 4 bases, in that order; junction bases with no gene match: 18. This CDR3 comprises 19 residues. CDR1 SGDLS and CDR2 YYNGEE come from the germline V gene. The CDR3 loop reads CASSAGVFPGGAWGNTIYF. The CDR3 DNA is TGTGCCAGCAGCGCGGGAGTTTTTCCAGGGGGCGCTTGGGGAAACACCATATATTTT.

The rearrangement links TRBV27 to TRBJ2-7; TRBD2 might be the D (6 bases). The V gene lost 3 bases and the J gene lost 0 bases, with 15 bases spanning the gap. The CDR3 length is 16 residues. The germline gives CDR1 MNHEY, CDR2 SMNVEV (reference sequence). CDR3 amino acids: CASSLLGRRSSYEQYF. CDR3 DNA: TGTGCCAGCAGTTTGTTAGGGAGGCGCAGCTCCTACGAGCAGTACTTC.

The chain links TRBV7-3 to TRBJ2-2, with 9 bases identical to TRBD1. The CDR3 is 16 amino acids. Germline V CDR1 and CDR2: SGHTA, FQGTGA. Trimming took 5 bases from V and 3 from J; bases not matched to a gene: 7. The CDR3 coding sequence is TGTGCCAGCAGCCTACAGGGGGCGCAGGACACCGGGGAGCTGTTTTTT. As protein: CASSLQGAQDTGELFF.

This clone was detected a few times. The rearrangement uses TRBV9 and TRBJ2-3; TRBD1 agrees at 7 bases. CDR1 SGDLS and CDR2 YYNGEE come from the germline V gene. After removal of 3 bases from V and 3 bases from J, the junction contained 25 bases not matched to a gene. CDR3 length: 21 residues. The CDR3 DNA follows: TGTGCCAGCAGCGCTCAAAGGGGGCGGCAAGGTACATTATCGCCGACAGATACGCAGTATTTT. Translation: CASSAQRGRQGTLSPTDTQYF. The full variable domain, completed using reference TRBV9 and TRBJ2-3, is DSGVTQTPKHLITATGQRVTLRCSPRSGDLSVYWYQQSLDQGLQFLIQYYNGEERAKGNILERFSAQQFPDLHSELNLSSLELGDSALYFCASSAQRGRQGTLSPTDTQYFGPGTRLTVL.

This chain joins TRBV11-3 and TRBJ2-7; D is ambiguous. CDR3 length: 13 amino acids. Trimming shortened V by 1 base and J by 0 bases, and 4 bases separated the two germline ends. Germline CDR1 is SGHNT and CDR2 is YENEEA. The DNA for the CDR3 is TGTGCCAGCAGCTTAGCCCACTCCTACGAGCAGTACTTC. Amino acids: CASSLAHSYEQYF.

The V gene is TRBV14, the J gene TRBJ1-1; 8 positions match TRBD1. Trimming removed 2 bases from V and 2 bases from J; junction bases left unmatched: 7. The CDR3 contains 16 residues. Per the germline V gene, CDR1 is SGHDN and CDR2 is FVKESK. CDR3 sequence: CASSQTPDRANTEAFF. CDR3 in DNA: TGTGCCAGCAGCCAAACGCCGGACAGGGCTAACACTGAAGCTTTCTTT.

This clone was recorded once. The CDR3 is CASLGLGTSPETQYF. The CDR3 DNA reads as TGTGCCAGCCTGGGACTCGGGACTTCCCCAGAGACCCAGTACTTC. The chain carries TRBV6-6 and TRBJ2-5, with D possibly being TRBD2 (6 bases). Germline assignment: CDR1 MNHNY and CDR2 SVGAGI (reference sequence). The ends were cut back, 8 bases at V and 4 bases at J, with 20 bases in the middle. The CDR3 is 15 residues long.

The chain employs TRBV11-2 and TRBJ2-5; D unclear. The DNA end is more similar to TRBJ2-7, so the J call may be wrong. CDR3 length equals 15 residues. Germline lookup yields CDR1 SGHAT and CDR2 FQNNGV. The chain's CDR3 is CAIIKVGVVSYEQYF. CDR3 coding DNA: TGTGCCATCATAAAAGTCGGTGTCGTCTCCTACGAGCAGTACTTC.

The chain carries TRBV27 and TRBJ2-3; weak D call: TRBD2 (6 bases). The CDR3 length is 14 residues. Germline values: CDR1 MNHEY, CDR2 SMNVEV (reference sequence). The germline V and J ends were trimmed by 5 bases and 4 bases, with 13 bases remaining between them. CDR3 region: CASSLKLASDTQYF. DNA of the CDR3: TGTGCCAGCAGTCTCAAACTAGCCTCAGATACGCAGTATTTT.

The chain combines TRBV7-6 with TRBJ2-1; D possibly corresponds to TRBD2 (5 bases). The CDR3 length is 18 residues. The V and J ends lost 2 bases and 4 bases respectively, with 21 bases between them. CDR1 is SGHVS, CDR2 FNYEAQ, per germline. The CDR3 is CASSLMGGQTRPYNEQFF. DNA of the CDR3: TGTGCCAGCAGCTTAATGGGCGGGCAAACGAGACCTTACAATGAGCAGTTCTTC.